Sequencing of this T cell receptor (beta chain) was carried out in a study of blood T cell repertoires in COVID-19. Sequencing used immunoSEQ multiplex PCR; TCRdb keeps in-frame clones, though not all of them. This sample has 60,000 to 80,000 clones, with around 87% found just once. The CDR3 length is 14 residues. The germline V gene has CDR1 LNHDA and CDR2 SQIVND (reference sequence). The sample holds a few counts of this clone. A junction boundary mismatches the germline segment, possibly from a read error. The sample was peripheral blood. The J gene is TRBJ2-7, the V gene TRBV19, with TRBD1 matching 8 bases. The source of this sequence is a man between 65 and 80 years old with acute or convalescent COVID-19. The CDR3 nucleotides read TGTGCCAGTACTATAGGCGGGACAGGCGACGAGCAGTACTTC. Translating gives CASTIGGTGDEQYF. Combining the CDR3 with reference TRBV19 and TRBJ2-7 gives the whole variable domain DGGITQSPKYLFRKEGQNVTLSCEQNLNHDAMYWYRQDPGQGLRLIYYSQIVNDFQKGDIAEGYSVSREKKESFPLTVTSAQKNPTAFYLCASTIGGTGDEQYFGPGTRLTVT.